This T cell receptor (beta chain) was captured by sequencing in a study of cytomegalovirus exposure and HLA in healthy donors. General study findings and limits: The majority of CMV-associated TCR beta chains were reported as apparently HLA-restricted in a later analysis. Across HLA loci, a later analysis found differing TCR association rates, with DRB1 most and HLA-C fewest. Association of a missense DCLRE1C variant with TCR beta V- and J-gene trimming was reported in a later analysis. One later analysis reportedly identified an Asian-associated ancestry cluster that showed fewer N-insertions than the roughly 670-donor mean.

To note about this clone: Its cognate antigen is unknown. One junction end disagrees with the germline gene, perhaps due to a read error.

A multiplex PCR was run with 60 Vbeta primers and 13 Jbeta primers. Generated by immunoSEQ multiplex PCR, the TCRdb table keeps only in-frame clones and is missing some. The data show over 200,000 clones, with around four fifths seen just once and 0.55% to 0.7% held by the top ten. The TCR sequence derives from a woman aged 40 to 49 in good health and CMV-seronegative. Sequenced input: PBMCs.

The CDR3 region has the DNA TGTGCCGGCAGTGGGGGACAGGGGGCATGGACAGATACGCAGTATTTT. Protein product: CAGSGGQGAWTDTQYF. V gene TRBV25-1 combines with J gene TRBJ2-3, with 12 bases identical to TRBD1. Germline-derived CDR1 and CDR2 are MGHDK and SYGVNS. CDR3 length: 16 residues. Full variable domain (remainder filled in from reference TRBV25-1 and TRBJ2-3): EADIYQTPRYLVIGTGKKITLECSQTMGHDKMYWYQQDPGMELHLIHYSYGVNSTEKGDLSSESTVSRIRTEHFPLTLESARPSHTSQYLCAGSGGQGAWTDTQYFGPGTRLTVL.